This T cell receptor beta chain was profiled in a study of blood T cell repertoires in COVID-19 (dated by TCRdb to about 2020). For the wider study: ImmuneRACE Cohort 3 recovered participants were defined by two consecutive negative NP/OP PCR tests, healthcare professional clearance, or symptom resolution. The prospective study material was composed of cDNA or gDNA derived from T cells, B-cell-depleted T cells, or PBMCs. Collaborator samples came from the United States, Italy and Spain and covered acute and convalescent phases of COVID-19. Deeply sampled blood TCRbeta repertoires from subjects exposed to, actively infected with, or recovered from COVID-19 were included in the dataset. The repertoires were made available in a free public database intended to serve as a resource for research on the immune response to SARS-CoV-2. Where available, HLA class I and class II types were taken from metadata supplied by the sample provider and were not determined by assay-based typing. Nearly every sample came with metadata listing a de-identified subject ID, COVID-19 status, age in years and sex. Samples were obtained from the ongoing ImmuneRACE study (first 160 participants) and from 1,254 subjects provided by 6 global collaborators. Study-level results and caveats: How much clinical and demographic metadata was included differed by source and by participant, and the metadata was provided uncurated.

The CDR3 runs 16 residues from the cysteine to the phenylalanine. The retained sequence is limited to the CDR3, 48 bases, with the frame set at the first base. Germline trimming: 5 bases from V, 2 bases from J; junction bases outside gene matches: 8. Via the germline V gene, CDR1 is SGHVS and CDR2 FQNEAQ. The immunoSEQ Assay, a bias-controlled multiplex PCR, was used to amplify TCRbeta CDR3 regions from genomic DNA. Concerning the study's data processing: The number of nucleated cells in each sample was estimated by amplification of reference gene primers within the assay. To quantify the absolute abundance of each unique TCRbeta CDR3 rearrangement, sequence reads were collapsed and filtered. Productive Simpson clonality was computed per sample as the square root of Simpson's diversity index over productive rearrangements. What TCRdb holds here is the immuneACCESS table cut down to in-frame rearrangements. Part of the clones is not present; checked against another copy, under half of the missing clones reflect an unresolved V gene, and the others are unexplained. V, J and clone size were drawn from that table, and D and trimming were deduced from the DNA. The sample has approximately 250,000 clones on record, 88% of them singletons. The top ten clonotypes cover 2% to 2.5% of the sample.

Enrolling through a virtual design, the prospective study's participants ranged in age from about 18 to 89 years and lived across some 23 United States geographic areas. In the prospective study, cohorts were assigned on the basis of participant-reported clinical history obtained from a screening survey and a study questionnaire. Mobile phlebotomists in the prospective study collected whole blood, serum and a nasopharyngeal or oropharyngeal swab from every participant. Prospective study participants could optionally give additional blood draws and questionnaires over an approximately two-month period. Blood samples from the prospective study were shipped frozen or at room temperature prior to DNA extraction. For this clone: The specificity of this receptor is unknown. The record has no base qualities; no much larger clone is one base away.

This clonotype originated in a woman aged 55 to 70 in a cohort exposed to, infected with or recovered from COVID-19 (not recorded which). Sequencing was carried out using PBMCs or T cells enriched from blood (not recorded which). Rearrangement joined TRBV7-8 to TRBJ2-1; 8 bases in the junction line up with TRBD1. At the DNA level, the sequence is TGTGCCAGCAGCCGTACCGGGACAGGTACCTACAATGAGCAGTTCTTC. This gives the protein CASSRTGTGTYNEQFF. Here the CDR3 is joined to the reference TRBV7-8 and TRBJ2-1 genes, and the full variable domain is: GAGVSQSPRYKVAKRGQDVALRCDPISGHVSLFWYQQALGQGPEFLTYFQNEAQLDKSGLPSDRFFAERPEGSVSTLKIQRTQQEDSAVYLCASSRTGTGTYNEQFFGPGTRLTVL.